The 25 T cell receptor beta chains listed next were all sequenced from one sample in a study of identical twins. TCRdb reanalysed the 5' RACE reads using MiXCR and keeps one entry per CDR3 protein. The sample holds roughly 720,000 distinct CDR3 sequences, roughly 18% seen once. This sample was shared with a second study, whose subject was T cells expressing NK-cell markers.

The material sequenced was PBMCs. The receptors were gathered from a woman under 30 in good health.

This sequence joins TRBV6-2 or TRBV6-3 and TRBJ2-6, with D tentatively TRBD2 (6 bases). V lost 6 bases to trimming and J lost 2 bases, with 17 bases between them. The CDR3 contains 17 residues. The germline V gene has CDR1 MNHEY and CDR2 SVGEGT. In DNA form, the CDR3 reads TGTGCCAGCAGCAACCGGGACTTAACCCCTGGGGCCAACGTCCTGACTTTC. Protein product: CASSNRDLTPGANVLTF.

This clonotype was counted between two and nine times. DNA of the CDR3: TGTGCCAGCAGCTCGGAACAGGGACGGATCGTTGAGCAGTTCTTC. Its protein is CASSSEQGRIVEQFF. This chain uses TRBV7-2 with TRBJ2-1; D possibly corresponds to TRBD1 (6 bases). The CDR3 loop spans 15 amino acids. Germline V CDR1 and CDR2: SGHTA, FQGNSA. Trimming took 4 bases from V and 9 from J, leaving 19 bases between them. The full variable domain, completed using reference TRBV7-2 and TRBJ2-1, is GAGVSQSPSNKVTEKGKDVELRCDPISGHTALYWYRQSLGQGLEFLIYFQGNSAPDKSGLPSDRFSAERTGGSVSTLTIQRTQQEDSAVYLCASSSEQGRIVEQFFGPGTRLTVL.

The rearrangement joins TRBV7-2 to TRBJ2-1; the D gene is possibly TRBD2 (5 bases). The germline CDR1 and CDR2 sequences are SGHTA and FQGNSA. The CDR3 runs to 14 residues. The V gene lost 5 bases and the J gene lost 4 bases, with 12 bases spanning the gap. CDR3 coding DNA: TGTGCCAGCAGCCCCGTCGGGAATTACAATGAGCAGTTCTTC. Its protein is CASSPVGNYNEQFF.

The chain links TRBV18 to TRBJ2-3, with 8 bases lining up with TRBD2. The CDR3 is 14 amino acids. Germline V gene sequence: CDR1 KGHSH, CDR2 LQKENI. V shed 3 bases and J 4 bases; nucleotides not matched to a gene: 3. CDR3 nucleotides: TGTGCCAGCTCACCGCGGGGGGCCGCAGATACGCAGTATTTT. This encodes CASSPRGAADTQYF.

This clonotype was counted between two and nine times. The chain uses TRBV7-9 and TRBJ1-5; 7 nucleotides match TRBD1. This CDR3 spans 16 amino acids. V trimming: 1 base; J trimming: 5 bases; junction bases outside the gene matches: 8. Germline CDR1 reads SEHNR; CDR2 reads FQNEAQ (reference sequence). Written as DNA, the CDR3 is TGTGCCAGCAGCTTAGGAGGGACAGATCTGGATCAGCCCCAGCATTTT. Translation: CASSLGGTDLDQPQHF.

Only a few counts were recorded for this clonotype. The chain uses TRBV4-3 and TRBJ2-3; D gene ambiguous. Per germline, CDR1 LGHNA and CDR2 YSLEER. The CDR3 runs to 13 residues. The V and J ends lost 5 bases and 4 bases respectively, with 10 bases between them. The CDR3 reads CASSNHRADTQYF. The CDR3 DNA reads as TGCGCCAGCAGCAACCATAGGGCAGATACGCAGTATTTT.

The V and J genes are TRBV27 and TRBJ2-7; unclear D gene. The CDR3 consists of 14 residues. V was trimmed by 7 bases and J by 0 bases, leaving 13 bases between them. In germline, CDR1 is MNHEY, CDR2 SMNVEV (reference sequence). The DNA of the CDR3 is TGTGCCAGCAAACCCTGGGTGAACTCCTACGAGCAGTACTTC. This sequence encodes CASKPWVNSYEQYF.

V usage is TRBV9 and J usage is TRBJ2-5; D is unresolved. V lost 4 bases and J 4 bases, leaving 11 bases between the germline ends. Per germline, CDR1 SGDLS and CDR2 YYNGEE. This CDR3 is 13 amino acids long. As DNA, the CDR3 is TGTGCCAGCAGCCCCCTCACTCCAGAGACCCAGTACTTC. It yields the protein CASSPLTPETQYF.

The table lists this clonotype with many counts. V is TRBV10-3 and J is TRBJ2-1; a weak D match, TRBD2 (6 bases). Germline CDR1 is ENHRY and CDR2 is SYGVKD. V was cut by 0 bases and J by 8 bases, with 14 bases left in between. There are 15 residues in the CDR3. CDR3 amino acids: CAISESGTQGDEQFF. In nucleotides, the CDR3 is TGTGCCATCAGTGAGTCTGGGACTCAGGGCGATGAGCAGTTCTTC.

V usage is TRBV5-5 and J usage is TRBJ2-7; 7 bases fit TRBD1. The CDR3 sequence is 14 residues long. The V segment lost 0 bases and the J segment 3 bases; nucleotides outside the gene matches: 3. Germline CDR1 is SGHKS and CDR2 is YYEKEE (reference sequence). The CDR3 sequence: CASSLVGQYYEQYF. As DNA, the CDR3 is TGTGCCAGCAGCTTGGTGGGACAGTACTACGAGCAGTACTTC.

The CDR3 DNA reads as TGTGCCATCAGTGCGACCAGCTCCTACAATGAGCAGTTCTTC. Translation gives CAISATSSYNEQFF. This chain connects TRBV10-3 to TRBJ2-1; unclear D gene. The CDR3 runs 14 residues. CDR1 is ENHRY, CDR2 SYGVKD, per germline. V was clipped by 4 bases and J by 0 bases, with 7 bases between them.

This chain connects TRBV6-2 or TRBV6-3 to TRBJ2-7; 7 bases align to TRBD1. With V trimmed by 6 bases and J by 12 bases, 11 bases remained unmatched. Germline-derived CDR1 and CDR2 are MNHEY and SVGEGT. This CDR3 spans 12 amino acids. This CDR3 is CASRGDRVLLYF. The CDR3 DNA is TGTGCCAGCAGGGGAGACAGGGTCCTGCTGTACTTC.

The sample holds a few counts of this clonotype. The genes are TRBV18 and TRBJ1-2, with 8 bases fitting TRBD1. V was pared by 3 bases and J by 1 base, with 16 bases of the junction left unmatched. Germline V CDR1 and CDR2: KGHSH, LQKENI. This CDR3 comprises 19 residues. CDR3 sequence (DNA): TGTGCCAGCTCACCCACAACAGGGGGGCGCTTCTTGCGTAACTATGGCTACACCTTC. Its protein product is CASSPTTGGRFLRNYGYTF.

The chain carries TRBV20-1 and TRBJ2-3; D gene unclear. CDR1 and CDR2 (germline): DFQATT, SNEGSKA (reference sequence). V was shortened by 6 bases and J by 1 base, with 14 bases between the two germline ends. This CDR3 contains 14 residues. CDR3 protein: CSAVPRRGTDTQYF. For the CDR3, the DNA is TGCAGTGCGGTACCCAGAAGGGGCACAGATACGCAGTATTTT.

This clonotype was found many times. The chain carries TRBV20-1 and TRBJ2-5; 12 nucleotides align to TRBD2. The CDR3 runs 14 residues. Germline loops: CDR1 DFQATT, CDR2 SNEGSKA (reference sequence). V was pared by 6 bases and J by 1 base, with 3 bases of the junction left unmatched. The CDR3 spells CSAMGLAGQETQYF. The CDR3 coding sequence is TGCAGTGCCATGGGACTAGCGGGCCAAGAGACCCAGTACTTC.

A few counts support this clonotype. V usage is TRBV6-4 and J usage is TRBJ2-1; TRBD2 aligns across 11 bases. The J segment lost 10 bases and the V segment lost 2 bases, leaving 4 bases of the junction unmatched. The CDR3 is 14 amino acids. Germline V gene sequence: CDR1 MRHNA, CDR2 SNTAGT. The CDR3 DNA reads TGTGCCAGCAGTGACCCCCGACTAGCGGGGGAGCAGTTCTTC. Its protein is CASSDPRLAGEQFF.

The chain links TRBV5-1 to TRBJ2-7; D possibly corresponds to TRBD1 (6 bases). The CDR3 covers 14 residues. Germline CDR1 reads SGHRS; CDR2 reads YFSETQ. V lost 7 bases, J lost 0 bases, and 14 bases lay in between. The CDR3 here is CASSPPRGSYEQYF. The CDR3 DNA reads as TGCGCCAGCTCTCCACCCAGGGGCTCCTACGAGCAGTACTTC.

The chain couples TRBV6-2 or TRBV6-3 to TRBJ2-7; possible D gene TRBD2, 5 bases. The V and J ends lost 1 base and 0 bases respectively, with 7 bases between them. The CDR3 runs 14 residues. CDR1 and CDR2 from the germline V gene are MNHEY and SVGEGT. CDR3 residues: CASSYFGISYEQYF. The CDR3 DNA reads TGTGCCAGCAGTTACTTCGGGATCTCCTACGAGCAGTACTTC.

The chain is built from TRBV29-1 and TRBJ2-7; D might be TRBD1 (6 bases). CDR3 length: 12 amino acids. Germline CDR1 and CDR2: SQVTM and ANQGSEA. The ends were cut back, 7 bases at V and 2 bases at J, with 12 bases in the middle. The CDR3 region has the DNA TGCAGCGGATGGACAGATCCCTACGAGCAGTACTTC. Residues: CSGWTDPYEQYF.

This clonotype has more than one count but fewer than ten. The genes are TRBV6-5 and TRBJ1-2; D call uncertain. The germline gives CDR1 MNHEY, CDR2 SVGAGI. CDR3 size: 13 residues. The V end lost 0 bases, the J end lost 5 bases, and 7 bases lay between the germline ends. CDR3 sequence: CASSYSDRYGYTF. The CDR3 nucleotides read TGTGCCAGCAGTTACTCCGACCGTTATGGCTACACCTTC.

This clonotype has ten or more counts. The V and J genes are TRBV20-1 and TRBJ1-2; perhaps TRBD1 as D (5 bases). The germline gives CDR1 DFQATT, CDR2 SNEGSKA (reference sequence). Trimming took 6 bases from V and 6 from J, leaving 11 bases between them. The CDR3 loop spans 11 amino acids. CDR3 protein: CSARRGDGYTF. As DNA, the CDR3 is TGCAGTGCCCGTAGAGGGGATGGCTACACCTTC.

The chain combines TRBV12-3 or TRBV12-4 with TRBJ2-2; D remains ambiguous. With 8 bases removed from V and 1 base from J, the gap between germline ends came to 11 bases. CDR3 size: 14 residues. The CDR3 DNA is TGTGCCAGCCGGGTGGATCTGAACACCGGGGAGCTGTTTTTT. The encoded protein is CASRVDLNTGELFF.

This clonotype was counted between two and nine times. This chain connects TRBV29-1 to TRBJ2-1; TRBD2 aligns across 11 bases. The ends lost 8 bases at V and 5 bases at J; junction bases unmatched: 8. The CDR3 runs to 14 residues. Germline V CDR1 and CDR2: SQVTM, ANQGSEA. Here the CDR3 DNA reads TGCAGCACCTCTACTAGCGGGAGAGACAATGAGCAGTTCTTC. It yields the protein CSTSTSGRDNEQFF.

This clonotype has more than one count but fewer than ten. This chain joins TRBV7-9 and TRBJ2-3; the D gene is possibly TRBD2 (6 bases). The V end lost 6 bases, the J end lost 0 bases, and 13 bases lay between the germline ends. The CDR3 consists of 15 residues. Germline V gives CDR1 SEHNR, CDR2 FQNEAQ (reference sequence). CDR3 DNA: TGTGCCAGCAGTAAGGGACTTCATAGCACAGATACGCAGTATTTT. Translation gives CASSKGLHSTDTQYF.

This clonotype was counted a few times. The gene calls are TRBV20-1 and TRBJ2-7, with 9 positions matching TRBD1. Unmatched junction bases numbered 8, after V lost 6 bases and J lost 2 bases. CDR3 length equals 14 residues. Germline lookup yields CDR1 DFQATT and CDR2 SNEGSKA (reference sequence). CDR3 in amino acids: CSARGQGNPYEQYF. The CDR3 nucleotides read TGCAGTGCGAGGGGACAGGGTAACCCCTACGAGCAGTACTTC.